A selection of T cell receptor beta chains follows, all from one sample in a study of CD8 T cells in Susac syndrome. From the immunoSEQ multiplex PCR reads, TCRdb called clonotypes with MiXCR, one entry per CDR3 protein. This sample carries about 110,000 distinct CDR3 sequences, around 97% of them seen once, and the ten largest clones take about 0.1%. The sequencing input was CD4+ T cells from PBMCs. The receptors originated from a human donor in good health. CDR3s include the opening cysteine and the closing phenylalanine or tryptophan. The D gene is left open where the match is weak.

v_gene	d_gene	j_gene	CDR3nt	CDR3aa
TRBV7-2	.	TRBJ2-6	TGTGCCAGCAGCTCCAGGCCCTCTGGGGCCAACGTCCTGACTTTC	CASSSRPSGANVLTF
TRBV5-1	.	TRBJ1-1	TGCGCCAGCAGCTTGCTTAAGGGGAACACTGAAGCTTTCTTT	CASSLLKGNTEAFF
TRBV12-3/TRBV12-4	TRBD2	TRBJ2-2	TGTGCCAGCAGTCGTACTAGCGCCCTCAGGGCCGGGGAGCTGTTTTTT	CASSRTSALRAGELFF
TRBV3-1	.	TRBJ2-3	TGTGCCAGCAGCCTATCCAGCTGGGGAGATACGCAGTATTTT	CASSLSSWGDTQYF
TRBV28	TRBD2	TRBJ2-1	TGTGCCAGCAGAGCTACTAGCGGGAGGGGCTCCTACAATGAGCAGTTCTTC	CASRATSGRGSYNEQFF
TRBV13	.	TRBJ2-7	TGTGCCAGCAGCCTCAGGCAGGGGTTCTACGAGCAGTACTTC	CASSLRQGFYEQYF
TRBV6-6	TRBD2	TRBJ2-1	TGTGCCACCGGACTAGCGTCAGATGAGCAGTTCTTC	CATGLASDEQFF
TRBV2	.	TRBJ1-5	TGTGCCAGCAGTTTATATAGCAATCAGCCCCAGCATTTT	CASSLYSNQPQHF
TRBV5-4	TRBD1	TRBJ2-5	TGTGCCAGCAGCCCACAGGGGGCGCGGGAGACCCAGTACTTC	CASSPQGARETQYF
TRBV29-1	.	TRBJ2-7	TGCAGCGTCGCGACTCGAAGCTACGAGCAGTACTTC	CSVATRSYEQYF
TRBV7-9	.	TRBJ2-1	TGTGCCAGCAGCTTAGGGGAGAGTTGGGGCTCCTACAATGAGCAGTTCTTC	CASSLGESWGSYNEQFF
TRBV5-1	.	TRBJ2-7	TGCGCCAGCAGCCCTCCTTCTGTCGAGCAGTACTTC	CASSPPSVEQYF
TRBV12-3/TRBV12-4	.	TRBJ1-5	TGTGCCAGCAGTTTCAGTGGCACCGACCCCAATCAGCCCCAGCATTTT	CASSFSGTDPNQPQHF
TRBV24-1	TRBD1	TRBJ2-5	TGTGCCACCAGTGAACCCCGGGGACAGGGAGGAGAGACCCAGTACTTC	CATSEPRGQGGETQYF
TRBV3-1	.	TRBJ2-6	TGTGCCAGCAGCCAGGCCCAGGGGTACGGGGCCAACGTCCTGACTTTC	CASSQAQGYGANVLTF
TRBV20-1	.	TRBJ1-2	TGCAGTGCTAGACGTGGCGGGGGACGGGACTATGGCTACACCTTC	CSARRGGGRDYGYTF
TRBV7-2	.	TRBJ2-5	TGTGCCAGCAGCTCCTACCGAAGGGGAGAGACCCAGTACTTC	CASSSYRRGETQYF
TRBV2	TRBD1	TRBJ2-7	TGTGCCAGCAGGCGAGACAGGGAGAGCTCCTACGAGCAGTACTTC	CASRRDRESSYEQYF
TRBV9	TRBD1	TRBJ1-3	TGTGCCAGCGGGAGGGGGGACAGCTCTGGAAACACCATATATTTT	CASGRGDSSGNTIYF
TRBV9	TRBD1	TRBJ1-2	TGTGCCAGTGGGACAGGGGCGAGCTACACCTTC	CASGTGASYTF
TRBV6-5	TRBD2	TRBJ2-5	TGTGCCAGCAGTTTAGACCGACTAGCGGGAAGGGAGACCCAGTACTTC	CASSLDRLAGRETQYF
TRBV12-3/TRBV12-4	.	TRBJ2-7	TGTGCCAGCAGTTTAGCAGACTACGAGCAGTACTTC	CASSLADYEQYF